The 8 T cell receptor beta chains below were found in one sample sequenced in a study of cytomegalovirus exposure and HLA in healthy donors. This PCR relied on a set of 60 Vbeta primers and 13 Jbeta primers. TCRdb keeps only in-frame clones here, not all; method: immunoSEQ multiplex PCR. Of more than 65,000 clones listed, roughly 80% are singletons. Sequencing was performed on PBMCs. These receptors were taken from a woman between 35 and 50 years old in good health and CMV-seropositive.

The chain combines TRBV6-1 with TRBJ2-7; D remains ambiguous. V was trimmed by 4 bases and J by 5 bases, leaving 15 bases between them. In germline, CDR1 is MNHNS, CDR2 SASEGT. The CDR3 is 14 amino acids. CDR3 DNA: TGTGCCAGCAGTGGGGCTGGTGGTAGGAACGAGCAGTACTTC. Residues: CASSGAGGRNEQYF.

CDR3 DNA: TGTGCCAGCAGTGAAGGAGGACAGGGAAGCGACGAGCAGTACTTC. It translates to CASSEGGQGSDEQYF. The chain couples TRBV6-1 to TRBJ2-7, with 8 bases lining up with TRBD1. The trim removed 1 base at V and 5 bases at J, leaving 7 bases unmatched. The CDR3 is made up of 15 amino acids. Germline V gene data show CDR1 as MNHNS and CDR2 as SASEGT.

This clone was counted between two and nine times. The V gene is TRBV29-1, the J gene TRBJ2-7, with 13 nucleotides matching TRBD2. CDR3 size: 17 residues. With V trimmed by 0 bases and J by 4 bases, 9 bases remained unmatched. CDR1 is SQVTM and CDR2 is ANQGSEA in the germline V gene. CDR3 in amino acids: CSVEDRLTSGGTYEQYF. The CDR3 DNA follows: TGCAGCGTTGAAGATCGGTTGACTAGCGGGGGGACTTACGAGCAGTACTTC.

The genes are TRBV6-6 and TRBJ1-4; D perhaps matches TRBD1 (5 bases). CDR3 length equals 14 residues. Trimming shortened V by 2 bases and J by 7 bases, and 11 bases separated the two germline ends. Germline V CDR1 and CDR2: MNHNY, SVGAGI (reference sequence). The CDR3: CASSYRGSGEKLFF. CDR3 coding DNA: TGTGCCAGCAGTTACCGGGGGTCGGGTGAAAAACTGTTTTTT.

V and J are TRBV5-1 and TRBJ2-1; 12 nucleotides line up with TRBD2. With 5 bases clipped from V and 4 bases from J, the junction kept 4 bases outside the gene matches. The germline gives CDR1 SGHRS, CDR2 YFSETQ. This CDR3 contains 15 residues. CDR3 nucleotide sequence: TGCGCCAGCAGTGTGACTAGCGGGAGTTACAATGAGCAGTTCTTC. This gives the protein CASSVTSGSYNEQFF.

V gene TRBV19 combines with J gene TRBJ1-2; 12 positions agree with TRBD1. V trimming: 6 bases; J trimming: 8 bases; junction bases outside the gene matches: 7. The CDR3 has 14 amino acids. Germline-derived CDR1 and CDR2 are LNHDA and SQIVND (reference sequence). This CDR3 is CASRGTGGAWGYTF. In DNA form, the CDR3 reads TGTGCCAGTAGGGGGACAGGGGGCGCGTGGGGCTACACCTTC.

The rearrangement links TRBV2 to TRBJ1-1, with 8 bases that match TRBD1. The CDR3 consists of 14 residues. The germline gives CDR1 SNHLY, CDR2 FYNNEI. V shed 7 bases, J shed 1 base, and the junction held 5 bases outside the gene matches. DNA of the CDR3: TGTGCCAGCATTCCAGACAGGGGGAACACTGAAGCTTTCTTT. It is translated as CASIPDRGNTEAFF.

The CDR3, as DNA: TGTGCCAGCAGCCCCGGGACTGGTGAAGCTTTCTTT. Translating gives CASSPGTGEAFF. This chain uses TRBV7-2 with TRBJ1-1; possibly TRBD1 for D (5 bases). This CDR3 has 12 amino acids. Germline loops: CDR1 SGHTA, CDR2 FQGNSA. Trimming pared 5 bases from V and 7 bases from J, leaving 11 bases between.